This T cell receptor (beta chain) was retrieved from a study of T cells generated in artificial thymic organoids. This clonotype is medium-sized in the sample. The antigen is not known. Reverse primers in the TRAC or TRBC constant regions drove separate semi-nested PCRs for TCRalpha and TCRbeta. TCRdb fed the 5' RACE reads into MiXCR, producing one record per CDR3 protein. This sample has 5,400 or so distinct CDR3 sequences; less than 30% occur once, and the top ten carry around 3.1%. Trimming took 6 bases from V and 1 from J; bases not matched to a gene: 5. The CDR3 totals 15 residues. The organoids combined MS5 murine stromal cells carrying human DLL1 with human hematopoietic stem and progenitor cells. Residual T cells were removed by FACS sorting CD34+CD3- progenitor cells before seeding the organoids.

The TCR comes from a human donor who gave cord blood stem cells for thymic organoid culture, a cardiac surgery patient who gave postnatal thymus, or a blood donor (not recorded which). The V gene is TRBV12-3 or TRBV12-4, the J gene TRBJ2-7, with 11 bases matching TRBD2. Sequenced sample: naive CD8+ T cells grown in artificial thymic organoids from cord blood stem and progenitor cells. Regarding subset: CD3+TCRalphabeta+CD8SP T cells; for blood, CD45RO-CCR7+ naive CD8+ T cells. This CDR3 reads CASSLRTSGSYEQYF. The CDR3 bases are TGTGCCAGCAGCCTCCGGACTAGCGGGTCCTACGAGCAGTACTTC.